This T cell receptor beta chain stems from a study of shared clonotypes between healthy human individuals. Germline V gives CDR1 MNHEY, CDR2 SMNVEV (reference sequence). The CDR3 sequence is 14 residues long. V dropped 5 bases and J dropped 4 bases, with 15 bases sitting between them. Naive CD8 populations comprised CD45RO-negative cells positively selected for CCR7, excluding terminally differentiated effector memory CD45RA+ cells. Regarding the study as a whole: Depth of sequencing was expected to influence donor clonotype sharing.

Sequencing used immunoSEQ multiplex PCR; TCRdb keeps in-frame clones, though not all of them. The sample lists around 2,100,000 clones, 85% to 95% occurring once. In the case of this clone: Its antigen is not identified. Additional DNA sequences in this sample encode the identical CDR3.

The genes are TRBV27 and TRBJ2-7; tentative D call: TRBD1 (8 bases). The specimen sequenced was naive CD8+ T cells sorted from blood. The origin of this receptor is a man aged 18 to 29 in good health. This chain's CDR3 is CASSLNRGGYEQYF. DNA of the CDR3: TGTGCCAGCAGTCTAAACAGGGGGGGTTACGAGCAGTACTTC.